The 27 T cell receptor beta chains listed next were all sequenced from one sample in a study of cytomegalovirus exposure and HLA in healthy donors. PCR primers comprised 60 Vbeta and 13 Jbeta primers. Clones were sequenced by immunoSEQ multiplex PCR, and TCRdb holds only the in-frame ones, with some missing. Its listing shows more than 90,000 clones. The sequenced material came from PBMCs. These receptors originate from a man aged 35 to 55 in good health and CMV-seropositive.

The chain uses TRBV28 and TRBJ2-1; 13 nucleotides match TRBD2. The V and J ends lost 7 bases and 6 bases, in that order; junction bases with no gene match: 6. Germline lookup yields CDR1 MDHEN and CDR2 SYDVKM. This CDR3 comprises 15 residues. The CDR3 DNA is TGTGCCAGCAATAAACTAGCGGGAGGGTCCAATGAGCAGTTCTTC. Translated, it gives CASNKLAGGSNEQFF.

The genes are TRBV19 and TRBJ2-3; D is perhaps TRBD1 (5 bases). From germline, CDR1 is LNHDA and CDR2 SQIVND (reference sequence). The CDR3 consists of 17 residues. V was pared by 2 bases and J by 0 bases, with 15 bases between. The CDR3 DNA is TGTGCCAGTAGTATATCCGTTCTGGGGCGGAGCACAGATACGCAGTATTTT. It is translated as CASSISVLGRSTDTQYF.

The chain recombines TRBV5-1 with TRBJ2-2; maybe TRBD2 (6 bases). The V end was cut by 5 bases, the J end by 4 bases, with 18 bases between. From germline, CDR1 is SGHRS and CDR2 YFSETQ. The CDR3 runs 16 residues. The CDR3 DNA is TGCGCCAGCAGGATCCTGGGGCTAGCGACCACCGGGGAGCTGTTTTTT. It codes for CASRILGLATTGELFF.

V gene TRBV29-1 combines with J gene TRBJ2-3, with TRBD2 as a possible D gene (7 bases). CDR1 is SQVTM, CDR2 ANQGSEA, per germline. There are 17 residues in the CDR3. With 3 bases removed from V and 6 bases from J, the gap between germline ends came to 25 bases. CDR3 bases: TGCAGCGTTGAGACCTCCCCTGGGGGCGGGAGCGGGGATACGCAGTATTTT. Translation gives CSVETSPGGGSGDTQYF.

The gene calls are TRBV13 and TRBJ2-1, with TRBD2 matching over 13 bases. Germline CDR1 PRHDT, CDR2 FYEKMQ (reference sequence). The CDR3 loop spans 17 amino acids. Trimming took 0 bases from V and 6 from J; bases not matched to a gene: 5. The CDR3 sequence is CASSLGILAGGSNEQFF. CDR3 bases: TGTGCCAGCAGCTTAGGAATACTAGCGGGAGGGTCCAATGAGCAGTTCTTC.

This chain uses TRBV14 with TRBJ2-2, with a weak D call TRBD1 (6 bases). V lost 1 base and J 4 bases, leaving 13 bases between the germline ends. The CDR3 spans 16 residues. Germline CDR1 SGHDN, CDR2 FVKESK. CDR3 sequence (DNA): TGTGCCAGCAGCCAAGTCGCAGGCAGGGGCACCGGGGAGCTGTTTTTT. Its protein is CASSQVAGRGTGELFF.

The CDR3: CASSQGVGDYGYTF. The CDR3 coding sequence is TGCGCCAGCAGCCAAGGTGTCGGAGACTATGGCTACACCTTC. V and J are TRBV4-1 and TRBJ1-2; unclear D gene. Germline V gene data show CDR1 as MGHRA and CDR2 as YSYEKL. The V gene lost 1 base and the J gene lost 3 bases, with 9 bases spanning the gap. The CDR3 sequence is 14 residues long.

Regarding this clone: Other nucleotide sequences from this sample produce the same CDR3. CDR3 sequence (DNA): TGTGCCAGCTCAGTCGGAGCGGGAGGATCCGAGCAGTACTTC. Amino acids: CASSVGAGGSEQYF. The chain employs TRBV6-5 and TRBJ2-7, with 9 bases identical to TRBD2. V lost 8 bases to trimming and J lost 6 bases; unmatched junction nucleotides: 11. The CDR3 runs 14 residues. Germline V lookup: CDR1 MNHEY, CDR2 SVGAGI.

The chain joins TRBV11-2 to TRBJ2-1, with 11 bases matching TRBD2. Per the germline V gene, CDR1 is SGHAT and CDR2 is FQNNGV. After removal of 7 bases from V and 4 bases from J, the junction contained 6 bases not matched to a gene. This CDR3 is built from 15 residues. The CDR3 reads CASKSSGGRYNEQFF. DNA for the CDR3: TGTGCCAGCAAATCTAGCGGGGGGAGGTACAATGAGCAGTTCTTC.

CDR3 coding DNA: TGTGCCAGCAGTTTCTTAAGAGGGGGACAAGAGACCCAGTACTTC. Residues: CASSFLRGGQETQYF. The chain carries TRBV28 and TRBJ2-5; D is perhaps TRBD1 (6 bases). The CDR3 runs to 15 residues. V shed 3 bases and J shed 2 bases, with 13 bases lying between them. The germline V gene encodes CDR1 MDHEN and CDR2 SYDVKM.

The chain uses TRBV29-1 and TRBJ2-2, with D hard to call. Germline V gene sequence: CDR1 SQVTM, CDR2 ANQGSEA. V was clipped by 6 bases and J by 6 bases, with 14 bases between them. The CDR3 contains 13 residues. The CDR3, as DNA: TGCAGCGTGTTATTAGGAGTCCCCGGGGAGCTGTTTTTT. Its protein product is CSVLLGVPGELFF.

This sequence joins TRBV6-4 and TRBJ2-1, with 7 positions matching TRBD2. With V trimmed by 2 bases and J by 8 bases, 6 bases remained unmatched. CDR1 is MRHNA and CDR2 is SNTAGT in the germline V gene. The CDR3 covers 14 residues. For the CDR3, the DNA is TGTGCCAGCAGTGACGGCGGGAGCGTCGATGAGCAGTTCTTC. Translating it yields CASSDGGSVDEQFF.

This chain connects TRBV5-5 to TRBJ1-2; D unresolved. Deletions cut 7 bases from V and 5 bases from J, with 24 bases between. This CDR3 is built from 16 residues. Germline values: CDR1 SGHKS, CDR2 YYEKEE (reference sequence). The CDR3 protein is CASFTDSGFYTYGYTF. The CDR3 DNA sequence: TGTGCCAGCTTCACTGACTCGGGGTTTTATACTTATGGCTACACCTTC.

The J gene is TRBJ2-7, the V gene TRBV27, with a tentative D call TRBD1 (6 bases). In germline, CDR1 is MNHEY, CDR2 SMNVEV (reference sequence). V shed 5 bases and J shed 6 bases, with 11 bases lying between them. The CDR3 is 12 residues long. The CDR3 DNA is TGTGCCAGCAGTCCGACAGGCGGCGAGCAGTACTTC. Translated: CASSPTGGEQYF.

This rearrangement joins TRBV7-3 to TRBJ2-1; 7 bases align to TRBD2. J was trimmed by 6 bases and V by 5 bases; bases with no gene match: 10. The CDR3 spans 15 residues. CDR1 SGHTA and CDR2 FQGTGA come from the germline V gene. The CDR3 reads CASSPRGGRFNEQFF. The DNA of the CDR3 is TGTGCCAGCAGCCCCCGGGGCGGGAGATTCAATGAGCAGTTCTTC.

This chain uses TRBV6-5 with TRBJ2-1, with D perhaps matching TRBD1 (6 bases). The V gene lost 4 bases and the J gene lost 14 bases, with 18 bases spanning the gap. CDR1 and CDR2 (germline): MNHEY, SVGAGI. The CDR3 spans 13 residues. This chain's CDR3 is CASSFHRDGDKFF. CDR3 sequence (DNA): TGTGCCAGCAGTTTCCACCGGGACGGGGACAAGTTCTTC.

J is TRBJ2-7 and V is TRBV27, with 8 bases that match TRBD2. Germline assignment: CDR1 MNHEY and CDR2 SMNVEV (reference sequence). Trimming cost V 2 bases and J 0 bases; bases outside gene matches: 3. CDR3 length: 15 residues. In nucleotides, the CDR3 is TGTGCCAGCAGTTTAAGCGGGAGTTACTCCTACGAGCAGTACTTC. Its translation: CASSLSGSYSYEQYF.

About this clone: One end of the junction does not line up with germline, which may come from a read error. The chain couples TRBV5-6 to TRBJ1-2, with D possibly matching TRBD1 (6 bases). CDR3 length: 14 amino acids. CDR1 is SGHDT, CDR2 YYEEEE, per germline. The CDR3 spells CASTPGQRTGNSAF. The CDR3 DNA reads as TGTGCCAGCACCCCTGGACAGCGTACAGGTAACTCCGCCTTC.

This sequence joins TRBV7-3 and TRBJ2-2; 9 bases are shared with TRBD2. Germline V CDR1 and CDR2: SGHTA, FQGTGA. V was pared by 0 bases and J by 6 bases, with 5 bases of the junction left unmatched. CDR3 length: 16 residues. The CDR3 nucleotides read TGTGCCAGCAGCTTAACTAGCGGGAGAGTTGCCGGGGAGCTGTTTTTT. This codes for CASSLTSGRVAGELFF.

This sequence joins TRBV9 and TRBJ1-3, with 10 nucleotides matching TRBD1. The CDR3 has 16 amino acids. V was clipped by 0 bases and J by 6 bases; unmatched bases: 6. Germline lookup yields CDR1 SGDLS and CDR2 YYNGEE. CDR3 nucleotide sequence: TGTGCCAGCAGCGTAGCTGGGACAGGGGCAGAAAACACCATATATTTT. It is translated as CASSVAGTGAENTIYF.

This chain uses TRBV4-3 with TRBJ1-1, with no clear D. The CDR3 is 15 amino acids. Germline CDR1 and CDR2: LGHNA and YSLEER. V lost 4 bases to trimming and J lost 2 bases, with 14 bases between them. The CDR3 region has the DNA TGCGCCAGCAGCCTAAGCACGCTATTCAACACTGAAGCTTTCTTT. This encodes CASSLSTLFNTEAFF.

The gene calls are TRBV7-3 and TRBJ2-1; a possible D gene is TRBD2 (5 bases). Looked up from germline, CDR1 is SGHTA and CDR2 is FQGTGA. V was trimmed by 3 bases and J by 10 bases, leaving 16 bases between them. The CDR3 extends over 14 amino acids. This chain's CDR3 is CASSFGLAPMEQFF. The CDR3 region has the DNA TGTGCCAGCAGCTTTGGGCTAGCACCGATGGAGCAGTTCTTC.

The chain joins TRBV5-1 to TRBJ1-1; 8 bases are a match to TRBD1. CDR1 and CDR2 (germline): SGHRS, YFSETQ. The J segment lost 5 bases and the V segment lost 3 bases, leaving 3 bases of the junction unmatched. The CDR3 covers 13 residues. CDR3 region: CASSSGGTTEAFF. CDR3 nucleotides: TGCGCCAGCAGCTCAGGGGGCACAACTGAAGCTTTCTTT.

Turning to this clone: This CDR3 is also generated by other DNA sequences in the sample. The CDR3 nucleotides are TGTGCCAGCAGCCCTCCGGGACAGGGGAGTACCGGGGAGCTGTTTTTT. Protein sequence: CASSPPGQGSTGELFF. The chain has TRBV6-6 and TRBJ2-2; 10 nucleotides match TRBD1. V shed 6 bases and J 5 bases; nucleotides not matched to a gene: 9. The CDR3 is 16 amino acids. Germline loops: CDR1 MNHNY, CDR2 SVGAGI (reference sequence).

The rearrangement links TRBV9 to TRBJ2-3; no reliable D call. Germline CDR1 reads SGDLS; CDR2 reads YYNGEE. Trimming removed 2 bases from V and 0 bases from J, with 10 bases in between. The CDR3 loop spans 15 amino acids. For the CDR3, the DNA is TGTGCCAGCAGCGTTAGCAGTCAGAGCACAGATACGCAGTATTTT. This encodes CASSVSSQSTDTQYF.

This rearrangement joins TRBV28 to TRBJ1-1, with 9 nucleotides matching TRBD1. The CDR3 runs to 17 residues. Germline-derived CDR1 and CDR2 are MDHEN and SYDVKM. V was clipped by 1 base and J by 4 bases; unmatched bases: 10. The CDR3 is CASSLFPGGQGPTEAFF. Written as DNA, the CDR3 is TGTGCCAGCAGTTTATTTCCGGGGGGACAGGGCCCCACTGAAGCTTTCTTT.

The chain employs TRBV4-3 and TRBJ1-4; 8 bases are a match to TRBD1. Germline-derived CDR1 and CDR2 are LGHNA and YSLEER. The CDR3 runs 15 residues. V gave up 3 bases and J gave up 8 bases; unmatched junction bases: 8. CDR3 loop: CASSQWTGRIEKLFF. The CDR3 DNA is TGCGCCAGCAGCCAGTGGACAGGGAGAATCGAAAAACTGTTTTTT.